This TCR beta chain was sequenced for a study of T cell responses to AZD1222 COVID-19 vaccine. Findings of the study overall: Spike was spanned by vaccine-associated CD4 TCRs, with dominance at 160-218 and 743-854. Scientists sampled the repertoires only once the peak T cell response had passed.

The protocol was immunoSEQ multiplex PCR, while the TCRdb copy is restricted to in-frame clones and leaves out a portion. The sample lists roughly 140,000 clones; around 89% were seen once. The CDR3 has 12 amino acids. Deletions cut 3 bases from V and 3 bases from J, with 7 bases between. From germline, CDR1 is SGHRS and CDR2 YFSETQ. Concerning this clone itself: Its antigen is undetermined.

This receptor was identified in an adult who received the AZD1222 COVID-19 vaccine. The source material was peripheral blood, sampled 28 days after the second AZD1222 dose. V is TRBV5-1 and J is TRBJ2-7; the D is unclear. This CDR3 is CASSYTYYEQYF. The CDR3 coding sequence is TGCGCCAGCAGCTACACATACTACGAGCAGTACTTC.